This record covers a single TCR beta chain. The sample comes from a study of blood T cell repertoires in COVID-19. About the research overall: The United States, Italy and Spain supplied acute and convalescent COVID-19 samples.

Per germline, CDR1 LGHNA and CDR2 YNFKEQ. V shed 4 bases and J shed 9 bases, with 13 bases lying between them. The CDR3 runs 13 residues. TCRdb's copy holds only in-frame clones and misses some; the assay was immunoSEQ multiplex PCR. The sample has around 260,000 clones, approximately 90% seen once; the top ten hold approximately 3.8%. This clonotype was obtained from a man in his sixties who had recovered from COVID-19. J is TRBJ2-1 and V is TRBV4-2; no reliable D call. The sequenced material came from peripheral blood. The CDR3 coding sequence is TGTGCCAGCAGCCCCTCACTTCCCGGTGAGCAGTTCTTC. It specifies CASSPSLPGEQFF.